This record looks at one T cell receptor beta chain sequence and its context. The target antigen is unknown. Positively selected for CCR7, the CD45RO-negative cells used as naive CD8 cells excluded terminally differentiated effector memory CD45RA+ cells. Samples underwent the assay at deep level. Libraries were prepared by immunoSEQ multiplex PCR; TCRdb keeps only in-frame clonotypes and omits some of them. The sample contains 660,000 or so clones, 96% of which appear only once. CDR3 length: 18 amino acids. From germline, CDR1 is SGHNT and CDR2 YYREEE (reference sequence). Trimming at V came to 4 bases and at J to 7 bases, leaving 14 bases not matched to a gene. These data originate in a study of shared clonotypes between healthy human individuals. Whole-study results and caveats: The naive CD4 repertoires of several donors were compared, and approximately 4.5% of clonotypes were shared. The low donor count limited represented genetic and exposure-history diversity.

The chain employs TRBV5-4 and TRBJ2-7, with 16 bases aligning to TRBD2. Material for sequencing was naive CD8+ T cells sorted from blood. This TCR was sampled from a woman younger than 45 in good health. Written as DNA, the CDR3 is TGTGCCAGCAGCACGGGACTAGCGGGAGGGCCCCTATCAGGAGAGCAGTACTTC. The encoded protein is CASSTGLAGGPLSGEQYF.